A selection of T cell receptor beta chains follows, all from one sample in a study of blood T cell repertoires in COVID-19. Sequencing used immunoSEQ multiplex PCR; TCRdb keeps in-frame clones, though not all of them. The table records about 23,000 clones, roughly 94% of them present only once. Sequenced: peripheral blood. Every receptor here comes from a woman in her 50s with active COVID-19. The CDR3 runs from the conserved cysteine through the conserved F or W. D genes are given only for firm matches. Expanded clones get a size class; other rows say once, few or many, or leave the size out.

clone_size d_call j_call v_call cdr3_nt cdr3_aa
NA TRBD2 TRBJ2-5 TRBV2 TGTGCCAGCAGTGACGGGGGGGGCTGGGGGACCCAGTACTTC CASSDGGGWGTQYF
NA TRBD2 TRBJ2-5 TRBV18 TGTGCCAGCTCACCATCCCTAGCGGGGCAAGAGACCCAGTACTTC CASSPSLAGQETQYF
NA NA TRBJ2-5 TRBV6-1 TGTGCCAGCAGTGAAGCGCACAGTCAAGAGACCCAGTACTTC CASSEAHSQETQYF
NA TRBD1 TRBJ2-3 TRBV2 TGTGCCAGCAGCGACAGGGGAGTGGATACGCAGTATTTT CASSDRGVDTQYF
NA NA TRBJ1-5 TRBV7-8 TGTGCCAGCAGCGGGGGAGGACATAGCAATCAGCCCCAGCATTTT CASSGGGHSNQPQHF
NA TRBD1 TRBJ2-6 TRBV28 TGTGCCAGCAGTTCCCGCCCCGGGACAGGGTCAGGCGGGGCCAACGTCCTGACTTTC CASSSRPGTGSGGANVLTF
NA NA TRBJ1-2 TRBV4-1 TGCGCCAGCAGCCAAGATCGTCGGGACACCTCCTTTTATGGCTACACCTTC CASSQDRRDTSFYGYTF
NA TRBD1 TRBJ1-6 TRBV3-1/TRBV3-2 TGTGCCAGCAGCCTCATCTTGACAGGGCCGGGCAATTCACCCCTCCACTTT CASSLILTGPGNSPLHF
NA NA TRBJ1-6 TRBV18 TGTGCCAGCGACCTGGTAGGGGACTATAATTCACCCCTCCACTTT CASDLVGDYNSPLHF
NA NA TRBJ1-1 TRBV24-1 TGTGCCACCAGTGATTTAGGGAGGGCTTTCTTT CATSDLGRAFF
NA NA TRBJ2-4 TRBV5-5 TGTGCCAGCAGCTTCGGGGTGCAAAACATTCAGTACTTC CASSFGVQNIQYF
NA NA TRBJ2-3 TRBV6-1 TGTGCCAGCAGTGAATATCAGGTGGGCACAGATACGCAGTATTTT CASSEYQVGTDTQYF
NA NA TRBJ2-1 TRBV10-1 TGCGCCAGCAGTGAGTCGAGCTCCTACAATGAGCAGTTCTTC CASSESSSYNEQFF
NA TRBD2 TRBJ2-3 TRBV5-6 TGTGCCAGCATGACCGAGGGCGGGGGAATCGCAGATACGCAGTATTTT CASMTEGGGIADTQYF
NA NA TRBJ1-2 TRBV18 TGTGCCAGCTCACCCGGGGTATTGGATGGCTACACCTTC CASSPGVLDGYTF
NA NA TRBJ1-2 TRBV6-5 TGTGCCAGCAGTTACTCAATATCAGGGTGGCATGGCTACACCTTC CASSYSISGWHGYTF
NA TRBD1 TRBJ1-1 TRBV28 TGTGCCAGCAGTCCTGCCGGGACAGGGGGCGAAGCTTTCTTT CASSPAGTGGEAFF
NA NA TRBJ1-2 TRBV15 TGTGCCACCAGCAGAGAGTCGGGTTTCTATGGCTACACCTTC CATSRESGFYGYTF
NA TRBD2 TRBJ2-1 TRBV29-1 TGCAGCGTTGAATATCGGGGAGGGTACCCGTCCAATGAGCAGTTCTTC CSVEYRGGYPSNEQFF
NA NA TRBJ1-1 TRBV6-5 TGTGCCAGCAGTTTCCTAGGACAGCTGAGGACTGAAGCTTTCTTT CASSFLGQLRTEAFF
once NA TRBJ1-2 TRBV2 TGTGCCAGCAGTGAAGCGGCGGAATATGGCTACACCTTC CASSEAAEYGYTF
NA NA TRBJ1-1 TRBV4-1 TGCGCCAGCAGCTGGCCGGGAATGAACACTGAAGCTTTCTTT CASSWPGMNTEAFF
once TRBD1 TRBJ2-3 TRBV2 TGTGCCAGCAGTAAGAACCGGGACAGGGGCCAGCCAGATACGCAGTATTTT CASSKNRDRGQPDTQYF
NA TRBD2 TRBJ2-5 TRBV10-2 TGCGCCAGCAGTGAAGCTAGCGGGAGTGGAGAGACCCAGTACTTC CASSEASGSGETQYF
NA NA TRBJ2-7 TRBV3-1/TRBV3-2 TGTGCCAGCAGCCAAGATTGGACAGCGTACGAGCAGTACTTC CASSQDWTAYEQYF
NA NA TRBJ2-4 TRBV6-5 TGTGCCAGCACCGAGGGTCAGGGGACCAACATTCAGTACTTC CASTEGQGTNIQYF
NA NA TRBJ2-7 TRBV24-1 TGTGCCGGCGGGACTCGCTCCTACGAGCAGTACTTC CAGGTRSYEQYF
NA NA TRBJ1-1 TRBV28 TGTGCCAGCACCACCGCGGGGGCAGGGAACACTGAAGCTTTCTTT CASTTAGAGNTEAFF
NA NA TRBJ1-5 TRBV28 TGTGCCAGCACCCTAGGGGTTAATAGCAATCAGCCCCAGCATTTT CASTLGVNSNQPQHF
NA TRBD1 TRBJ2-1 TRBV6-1 TGTGCCAGCAGTGAACTAGGGACAGCCCGCAACAATGAGCAGTTCTTC CASSELGTARNNEQFF
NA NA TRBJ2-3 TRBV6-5 TGTGCCAGCAGTTACTCGGGGGCGGGAGCTTATACGCAGTATTTT CASSYSGAGAYTQYF
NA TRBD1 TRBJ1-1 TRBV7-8 TGTGCCAGCAGCTTCGGACAGGGGGCTGAAGCTTTCTTT CASSFGQGAEAFF
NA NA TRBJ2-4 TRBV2 TGTGCCAGCAGCCCCCTTGGGGCTTCGGACAAAAACATTCAGTACTTC CASSPLGASDKNIQYF
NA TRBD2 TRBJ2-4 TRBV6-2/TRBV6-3 TGTGCCAGCAGTTTTCATCCCGGGAGGTGGGGTGAAGCCAAAAACATTCAGTACTTC CASSFHPGRWGEAKNIQYF
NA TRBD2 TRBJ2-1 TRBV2 TGTGCCAGCAGTTCCGGGACTAGCGGGGCACTAATACAGTTCTTC CASSSGTSGALIQFF
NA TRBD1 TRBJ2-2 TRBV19 TGTGCCAGTTACTCGGGACAGGGGCACCACACCGGGGAGCTGTTTTTT CASYSGQGHHTGELFF
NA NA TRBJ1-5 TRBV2 TGTGCCAGCAGTGACGTAGAAGGGGCTGGGGTCGATCAGCCCCAGCATTTT CASSDVEGAGVDQPQHF
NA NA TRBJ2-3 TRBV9 TGTGCCAGCAGCCTCCAAGAAGCCACAGATACGCAGTATTTT CASSLQEATDTQYF
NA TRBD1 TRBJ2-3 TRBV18 TGTGCCAGCTCACCAGGGACAGGGGGACGCGATACGCAGTATTTT CASSPGTGGRDTQYF
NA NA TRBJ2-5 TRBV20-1 TGCAGTGCTAGGTCGGAGACCCAGTACTTC CSARSETQYF
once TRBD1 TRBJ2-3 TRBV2 TGTGCCAGCATCGGACAGGGGGAAAGCACAGATACGCAGTATTTT CASIGQGESTDTQYF
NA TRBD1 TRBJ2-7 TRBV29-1 TGCAGCGTTGAGGGACAGGGTGGCTCCTACGAGCAGTACTTC CSVEGQGGSYEQYF
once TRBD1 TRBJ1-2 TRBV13 TGTGCCAGCAGCTCTGGCCAGGGGGGCCACTATGGCTACACCTTC CASSSGQGGHYGYTF
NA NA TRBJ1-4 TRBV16 TGTGCCAGCAGCCCCCAGGCACGTGCAACTAATGAAAAACTGTTTTTT CASSPQARATNEKLFF
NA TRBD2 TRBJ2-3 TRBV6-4 TGTGCCAGCAGTGACAGCGGGGGCACAGATACGCAGTATTTT CASSDSGGTDTQYF
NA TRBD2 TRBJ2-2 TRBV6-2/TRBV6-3 TGTGCCAGCAGTTCCGGGGGGGGCCTGGGCGGGGAGCTGTTTTTT CASSSGGGLGGELFF
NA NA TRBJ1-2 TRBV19 TGTGCCAGTAGTGTTCAACAGGGTTGGAATGGCTACACCTTC CASSVQQGWNGYTF
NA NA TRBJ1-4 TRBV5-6 TGTGCCAGCAGCACTGGGGACTTTGGAAACGAAAAACTGTTTTTT CASSTGDFGNEKLFF
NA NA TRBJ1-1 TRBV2 TGTGCCAGCAGTGATCTGGGAGCCGTGAACACTGAAGCTTTCTTT CASSDLGAVNTEAFF
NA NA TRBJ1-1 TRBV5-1 TGCGCCAGCAGCTCCGGACCGGGAGGGGACACTGAAGCTTTCTTT CASSSGPGGDTEAFF
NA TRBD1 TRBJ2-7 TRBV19 TGTGCCAGTAGTATGGGGACAGGGCCAACCTACGAGCAGTACTTC CASSMGTGPTYEQYF
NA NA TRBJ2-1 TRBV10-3 TGTGCCATCAGTGTTTTGCAGGGTTCCAGCTCCTACAATGAGCAGTTCTTC CAISVLQGSSSYNEQFF
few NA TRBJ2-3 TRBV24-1 TGTGCCACCAGTGATTGGGGAGGATCCACAGATACGCAGTATTTT CATSDWGGSTDTQYF
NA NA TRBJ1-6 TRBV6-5 TGTGCCAGCAGTCGTAACAGGGAGATGAATTCACCCCTCCACTTT CASSRNREMNSPLHF
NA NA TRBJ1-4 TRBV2 TGTGCCAGCATCGGACAGTGGGGGGAAAAACTGTTTTTT CASIGQWGEKLFF
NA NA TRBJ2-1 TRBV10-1 TGCGCCAGCAGTGATCGGGGGAGCTCCTACAATGAGCAGTTCTTC CASSDRGSSYNEQFF
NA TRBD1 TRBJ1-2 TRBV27 TGTGCCAGCAGTTCATTAGGACAGGGGGCGAGCTACACCTTC CASSSLGQGASYTF
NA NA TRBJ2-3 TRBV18 TGTGCCAGCTCACCAAGCGTAAGATCGCGGTATTTTACGCAGTATTTT CASSPSVRSRYFTQYF
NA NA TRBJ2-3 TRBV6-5 TGTGCCAGCAGGAAGACAGGTCCAGATACGCAGTATTTT CASRKTGPDTQYF